This TCR beta chain emerged from a study of T cell repertoires in cytomegalovirus infection. Across the study: It was the public TCR beta signatures that indicated both CMV infection and matching HLA type.

TCRdb analysed the reads with MiXCR anew, one entry per CDR3 protein. The repertoire holds roughly 600,000 distinct CDR3 sequences, with 24% as singletons. This receptor was taken from a human donor in good health (CMV status not recorded). Some clones in this sample may be carry-over from other donors' samples. Sequences were obtained from CD8+ T cells from PBMCs.

The CDR3 DNA follows: TGCAGCGTTGAAGGGCCAGACCAAGAGACCCAGTACTTC. Its translation is CSVEGPDQETQYF. V gene TRBV29-1 combines with J gene TRBJ2-5; the D is unclear. CDR3 length equals 13 residues. Trimming shortened V by 1 base and J by 0 bases, and 6 bases separated the two germline ends. The germline V gene has CDR1 SQVTM and CDR2 ANQGSEA.